Each of the 22 T cell receptor beta chains below was sequenced from the same sample in a study of OX40 agonist ivuxolimab in advanced cancers. The table came from immunoSEQ multiplex PCR; TCRdb's copy has only in-frame clones and leaves some out. The sample records about 14,000 clones, just under 90% being singletons. The specimen was CD4+ or CD8+ T cells sorted from blood, collected in a trial of the OX40 agonist ivuxolimab. The origin of the receptors is an adult with an advanced solid tumor such as melanoma, head and neck, liver or kidney cancer.

The chain carries TRBV6-5 and TRBJ2-7; 7 bases fit TRBD1. There are 13 residues in the CDR3. Germline V gene data show CDR1 as MNHEY and CDR2 as SVGAGI. V shed 5 bases, J shed 5 bases, and the junction held 6 bases outside the gene matches. The CDR3 nucleotides read TGTGCCAGCAGTCCGACAGGGCTGGACGAGCAGTACTTC. Translated, it gives CASSPTGLDEQYF.

The rearrangement links TRBV28 to TRBJ1-4; D is possibly TRBD1 (5 bases). V lost 8 bases, J lost 5 bases, and 18 bases lay in between. Germline lookup yields CDR1 MDHEN and CDR2 SYDVKM. The CDR3 has 15 residues. The CDR3, as DNA: TGTGCCAGCCTCGGTTACTATGGGGGAAATGAAAAACTGTTTTTT. Translation: CASLGYYGGNEKLFF.

V and J are TRBV5-1 and TRBJ2-1; TRBD2 matches 9 bases. The germline gives CDR1 SGHRS, CDR2 YFSETQ. The CDR3 length is 14 residues. Trimming took 3 bases from V and 7 from J; bases not matched to a gene: 5. CDR3 DNA sequence: TGCGCCAGCAGCTCCAGCGGGGGGTGGAATGAGCAGTTCTTC. Its protein is CASSSSGGWNEQFF.

This chain connects TRBV11-2 to TRBJ1-1; tentatively, D is TRBD1 (5 bases). With 5 bases removed from V and 5 bases from J, the gap between germline ends came to 15 bases. Germline V gives CDR1 SGHAT, CDR2 FQNNGV. CDR3 length equals 14 residues. The CDR3 protein is CASSPRGGETEAFF. The DNA for the CDR3 is TGTGCCAGCAGCCCCCGGGGGGGGGAGACTGAAGCTTTCTTT.

This chain uses TRBV2 with TRBJ2-1; D unclear. CDR1 SNHLY and CDR2 FYNNEI come from the germline V gene. This CDR3 contains 11 residues. V dropped 6 bases and J dropped 7 bases, with 7 bases sitting between them. The CDR3 spells CASRATNEQFF. The DNA of the CDR3 is TGTGCCAGCAGGGCTACGAATGAGCAGTTCTTC.

The chain employs TRBV7-3 and TRBJ2-1; the match to TRBD2 covers 8 bases. Germline CDR1 reads SGHTA; CDR2 reads FQGTGA. The trim removed 2 bases at V and 2 bases at J, leaving 8 bases unmatched. The CDR3 runs to 17 residues. CDR3 loop: CASSLGERTSTYNEQFF. Written as DNA, the CDR3 is TGTGCCAGCAGCTTAGGGGAGAGGACTAGCACCTACAATGAGCAGTTCTTC.

The chain is built from TRBV9 and TRBJ1-2; D not certain. Trimming removed 0 bases at V and 4 bases at J, with 13 bases between. The CDR3 is made up of 15 amino acids. The germline gives CDR1 SGDLS, CDR2 YYNGEE. CDR3 sequence reads: CASSVDMGRGYGYTF. CDR3 DNA: TGTGCCAGCAGCGTAGATATGGGTCGGGGCTATGGCTACACCTTC.

This clone was counted a single time. The chain recombines TRBV5-1 with TRBJ1-4, with D perhaps matching TRBD1 (5 bases). Trimming took 4 bases from V and 0 from J, leaving 7 bases between them. This CDR3 contains 14 residues. Germline V CDR1 and CDR2: SGHRS, YFSETQ. CDR3 loop: CASSVGATNEKLFF. CDR3 nucleotides: TGCGCCAGCAGCGTAGGGGCAACTAATGAAAAACTGTTTTTT.

The chain has TRBV19 and TRBJ1-1; perhaps TRBD1 as D (5 bases). The CDR3 extends over 15 amino acids. Germline lookup yields CDR1 LNHDA and CDR2 SQIVND (reference sequence). The ends were cut back, 4 bases at V and 11 bases at J, with 23 bases in the middle. In DNA, the CDR3 is TGTGCCAGTAGTAGTACGACAGCTTCGATCGATAGGGCTTTCTTT. It specifies CASSSTTASIDRAFF.

The chain uses TRBV11-2 and TRBJ2-7; 7 positions match TRBD1. CDR3 size: 15 residues. V lost 5 bases, J lost 3 bases, and 10 bases stayed unmatched. Germline CDR1 and CDR2: SGHAT and FQNNGV. The CDR3 loop reads CASSPTGDRYYEQYF. CDR3 coding DNA: TGTGCCAGCAGCCCTACTGGGGACAGATACTACGAGCAGTACTTC. Full variable domain (outside the CDR3, taken from reference TRBV11-2 and TRBJ2-7): EAGVAQSPRYKIIEKRQSVAFWCNPISGHATLYWYQQILGQGPKLLIQFQNNGVVDDSQLPKDRFSAERLKGVDSTLKIQPAKLEDSAVYLCASSPTGDRYYEQYFGPGTRLTVT.

This clone was observed a single time. The chain carries TRBV6-1 and TRBJ2-3; a weak D match, TRBD1 (5 bases). Germline CDR1 reads MNHNS; CDR2 reads SASEGT. The CDR3 has 15 amino acids. The V end was cut by 6 bases, the J end by 0 bases, with 13 bases between. In DNA form, the CDR3 reads TGTGCCAGCAGCACCACAGGCACTAGCACAGATACGCAGTATTTT. Its protein product is CASSTTGTSTDTQYF.

The J gene is TRBJ1-4, the V gene TRBV5-6; D might be TRBD1 (6 bases). CDR1 and CDR2 from the germline V gene are SGHDT and YYEEEE. The CDR3 is made up of 16 amino acids. Deletions cut 4 bases from V and 0 bases from J, with 13 bases between. CDR3 in amino acids: CASSRDRLATNEKLFF. The CDR3 region has the DNA TGTGCCAGCAGCAGAGACAGGCTTGCAACTAATGAAAAACTGTTTTTT.

The chain is built from TRBV7-8 and TRBJ1-1; 8 positions match TRBD1. This CDR3 contains 15 residues. The germline V gene has CDR1 SGHVS and CDR2 FQNEAQ. V dropped 4 bases and J dropped 6; count of bases not matched to a gene: 10. The DNA for the CDR3 is TGTGCCAGCAGCTCTGATGACAGGGGAGTACCTGAAGCTTTCTTT. It specifies CASSSDDRGVPEAFF.

This clone has only one observation. The chain combines TRBV5-1 with TRBJ1-5, with D maybe TRBD1 (6 bases). The CDR3 is 14 residues long. Trimming removed 0 bases at V and 6 bases at J, with 10 bases between. Looked up from germline, CDR1 is SGHRS and CDR2 is YFSETQ. CDR3 nucleotides: TGCGCCAGCAGCTTGGCGGGGGGCGGTCAGCCCCAGCATTTT. As protein: CASSLAGGGQPQHF. Full variable domain (outside the CDR3, taken from reference TRBV5-1 and TRBJ1-5): KAGVTQTPRYLIKTRGQQVTLSCSPISGHRSVSWYQQTPGQGLQFLFEYFSETQRNKGNFPGRFSGRQFSNSRSEMNVSTLELGDSALYLCASSLAGGGQPQHFGDGTRLSIL.

The chain recombines TRBV7-9 with TRBJ2-7; 10 bases are a match to TRBD1. The CDR3 is 14 residues long. Germline CDR1 reads SEHNR; CDR2 reads FQNEAQ (reference sequence). The V and J ends lost 4 bases and 4 bases, in that order; junction bases with no gene match: 4. The DNA of the CDR3 is TGTGCCAGCAGCTCGGACAGGGGGGGTTACGAGCAGTACTTC. Translated: CASSSDRGGYEQYF.

This sequence joins TRBV6-5 and TRBJ1-6, with D uncertain. V lost 0 bases and J lost 0, with 6 bases in between. CDR1 and CDR2 (germline): MNHEY, SVGAGI. CDR3 length: 16 residues. CDR3 residues: CASSYSYSSYNSPLHF. In DNA, the CDR3 is TGTGCCAGCAGTTACTCATATAGCTCCTATAATTCACCCCTCCACTTT.

This clone is a singleton in its sample. The chain couples TRBV5-8 to TRBJ2-5; D is tentatively TRBD1 or TRBD2 (6 bases each). The V end was cut by 3 bases, the J end by 2 bases, with 17 bases between. Germline CDR1 and CDR2: SGHTS and YDEGEE. The CDR3 extends over 16 amino acids. In DNA form, the CDR3 reads TGTGCCAGCAGCTCCTACTTGAGAGGGGGGCAAGAGACCCAGTACTTC. Amino acids: CASSSYLRGGQETQYF.

The gene calls are TRBV2 and TRBJ2-3, with 9 bases identical to TRBD1. This CDR3 spans 15 amino acids. Germline V CDR1 and CDR2: SNHLY, FYNNEI. Trimming removed 6 bases from V and 5 bases from J; junction bases left unmatched: 9. CDR3 residues: CASRRRGQGLDTQYF. DNA of the CDR3: TGTGCCAGCAGAAGGCGGGGACAGGGCCTAGATACGCAGTATTTT.

In its sample, this clone ranks as medium-sized. V is TRBV30 and J is TRBJ1-1, with D possibly being TRBD1 (5 bases). V lost 0 bases, J lost 2 bases, and 10 bases lay in between. Per the germline V gene, CDR1 is GTSNPN and CDR2 is SVGIG (reference sequence). CDR3 size: 14 residues. The CDR3 nucleotides read TGTGCCTGGAGTGTAGGGGTCGGAAACACTGAAGCTTTCTTT. Its translation is CAWSVGVGNTEAFF.

This clone appeared once. The chain links TRBV5-4 to TRBJ2-1, with D perhaps being TRBD1 or TRBD2 (5 bases each). The CDR3 has 16 amino acids. Trimming removed 4 bases at V and 3 bases at J, with 17 bases between. Per germline, CDR1 SGHNT and CDR2 YYREEE (reference sequence). The CDR3 sequence: CASSTPGTLLYNEQFF. In nucleotides, the CDR3 is TGTGCCAGCAGCACGCCCGGGACCCTCCTCTACAATGAGCAGTTCTTC. The whole variable domain, filled in from reference TRBV5-4 and TRBJ2-1, reads ETGVTQSPTHLIKTRGQQVTLRCSSQSGHNTVSWYQQALGQGPQFIFQYYREEENGRGNFPPRFSGLQFPNYSSELNVNALELDDSALYLCASSTPGTLLYNEQFFGPGTRLTVL.

The rearrangement uses TRBV7-9 and TRBJ1-6; maybe TRBD1 (6 bases). Germline V lookup: CDR1 SEHNR, CDR2 FQNEAQ (reference sequence). V lost 6 bases, J lost 7 bases, and 16 bases lay in between. The CDR3 runs to 15 residues. CDR3 loop: CASRKSAGDNSPLHF. CDR3 nucleotide sequence: TGTGCCAGCAGAAAGAGTGCAGGGGACAATTCACCCCTCCACTTT.

This chain links TRBV7-2 with TRBJ2-1; TRBD2 might be the D (7 bases). Trimming left V 0 bases short and J 0 bases short, with 12 bases between. Germline V lookup: CDR1 SGHTA, CDR2 FQGNSA. The CDR3 sequence is 17 residues long. CDR3 sequence reads: CASSLARGLSSYNEQFF. The CDR3 DNA is TGTGCCAGCAGCTTAGCGCGGGGGCTTAGCTCCTACAATGAGCAGTTCTTC.